The 11 T cell receptor beta chains below come from one sample, sequenced in a study of cytomegalovirus exposure and HLA in healthy donors. The PCR ran on 60 Vbeta and 13 Jbeta primers. The protocol was immunoSEQ multiplex PCR, while the TCRdb copy is restricted to in-frame clones and leaves out a portion. This table holds roughly 220,000 clones, almost 70% found once. Sequenced sample: PBMCs. These receptors originate from a man between 35 and 55 years old in good health and CMV-seropositive.

The chain is built from TRBV27 and TRBJ2-5; possible D gene TRBD1, 8 bases. Gene TRBJ2-7 matches the end of the DNA better, so the J call may be wrong. The CDR3 is made up of 16 amino acids. The germline gives CDR1 MNHEY, CDR2 SMNVEV (reference sequence). CDR3 DNA: TGTGCCAGCAGTTTTGGAGCGGGACAGGTCTCCTACGAGCAGTACTTC. Protein sequence: CASSFGAGQVSYEQYF.

The chain has TRBV4-3 and TRBJ1-6; tentative D call: TRBD1 (6 bases). The CDR3 extends over 18 amino acids. Trimming left V 0 bases short and J 9 bases short, with 21 bases between. Germline V lookup: CDR1 LGHNA, CDR2 YSLEER. In nucleotides, the CDR3 is TGCGCCAGCAGCCAAGATTACGGGGGGCAAAGCCCCCCTTCACCCCTCCACTTT. It specifies CASSQDYGGQSPPSPLHF.

The chain combines TRBV4-3 with TRBJ2-7; 10 bases match TRBD1. Germline trimming cut 0 bases from V and 3 bases from J; bases unmatched to any gene: 2. Per germline, CDR1 LGHNA and CDR2 YSLEER. This CDR3 has 15 residues. The CDR3 loop reads CASSQEGQGSYEQYF. The CDR3 nucleotides read TGCGCCAGCAGCCAAGAGGGACAGGGGAGCTACGAGCAGTACTTC.

The CDR3 DNA is TGCGCCAGCAGCTTCCGTGGGGGGAACCAAGAGACCCAGTACTTC. It encodes CASSFRGGNQETQYF. The gene calls are TRBV5-1 and TRBJ2-5; D may be TRBD2 (6 bases). The germline V gene has CDR1 SGHRS and CDR2 YFSETQ. Deletions cut 2 bases from V and 0 bases from J, with 11 bases between. This CDR3 contains 15 residues.

The chain is built from TRBV5-1 and TRBJ2-2; 9 nucleotides match TRBD1. V shed 3 bases and J 8 bases; nucleotides not matched to a gene: 5. The V gene's germline CDR1 is SGHRS and CDR2 YFSETQ. This CDR3 contains 14 residues. As DNA, the CDR3 is TGCGCCAGCAGCTCAGGGACAGGGAGTGGGGAGCTGTTTTTT. It is translated as CASSSGTGSGELFF.

This clone was seen a few times. The rearrangement uses TRBV5-1 and TRBJ2-1; no reliable D call. Trimming removed 0 bases from V and 13 bases from J, with 17 bases in between. CDR1 and CDR2 from the germline V gene are SGHRS and YFSETQ. This CDR3 comprises 14 residues. The CDR3: CASSLGFGGDPQFF. The DNA of the CDR3 is TGCGCCAGCAGCTTGGGTTTCGGCGGAGACCCTCAGTTCTTC.

Only a few counts were recorded for this clone. This chain uses TRBV5-8 with TRBJ1-1; D is unresolved. Germline V gene data show CDR1 as SGHTS and CDR2 as YDEGEE. This CDR3 region has 15 residues. Trimming took off 3 bases at V and 7 bases at J, with 19 bases between the two ends. The CDR3 protein is CASSSRRREHSEAFF. The CDR3 DNA follows: TGTGCCAGCAGCTCCCGGCGCCGGGAGCATAGTGAAGCTTTCTTT.

This clone was recorded a few times. The rearrangement links TRBV9 to TRBJ2-5; 10 nucleotides match TRBD1. V gave up 4 bases and J gave up 11 bases; unmatched junction bases: 11. Germline V gene lookup returns CDR1 SGDLS and CDR2 YYNGEE. The CDR3 covers 14 residues. The CDR3 reads CASSPRQGAGEQYF. CDR3 DNA: TGTGCCAGCAGCCCGAGACAGGGGGCGGGGGAGCAGTACTTC.

This chain joins TRBV11-2 and TRBJ2-2; tentatively, D is TRBD1 (7 bases). V was cut by 5 bases and J by 5 bases, with 18 bases left in between. There are 16 residues in the CDR3. Per germline, CDR1 SGHAT and CDR2 FQNNGV. The CDR3, as DNA: TGTGCCAGCAGCACCCCCTTCCAGGGGGGAACCGGGGAGCTGTTTTTT. This encodes CASSTPFQGGTGELFF.

The sample holds a few counts of this clone. This sequence joins TRBV19 and TRBJ1-5; no clear D gene. Germline V gives CDR1 LNHDA, CDR2 SQIVND (reference sequence). V lost 6 bases and J 5 bases, leaving 8 bases between the germline ends. The CDR3 contains 12 residues. The CDR3 nucleotides read TGTGCCAGTAGCAACAGAGATCAGCCCCAGCATTTT. It codes for CASSNRDQPQHF. The full variable domain, completed using reference TRBV19 and TRBJ1-5, is DGGITQSPKYLFRKEGQNVTLSCEQNLNHDAMYWYRQDPGQGLRLIYYSQIVNDFQKGDIAEGYSVSREKKESFPLTVTSAQKNPTAFYLCASSNRDQPQHFGDGTRLSIL.

CDR3 nucleotides: TGCGCCAGCAGCTTGGACGGGGGGCCACAAGAGACCCAGTACTTC. Its protein product is CASSLDGGPQETQYF. The chain is built from TRBV5-1 and TRBJ2-5, with a tentative D call TRBD2 (7 bases). Germline CDR1 and CDR2: SGHRS and YFSETQ. Trimming shortened V by 0 bases and J by 2 bases, and 11 bases separated the two germline ends. The CDR3 covers 15 residues.